What follows are 7 T cell receptor beta chains derived from one specimen sequenced in a study of Graves' ophthalmopathy and Graves' hyperthyroidism. Investigators amplified TCR beta CDR3 regions from RNA transcripts. Amplification began with first-round RT-PCR using HTBI primers, then second-round multiplex PCR was performed. MiXCR was run by TCRdb on the multiplex PCR reads, yielding one entry per CDR3 protein. Seen here are roughly 300,000 distinct CDR3 sequences, roughly 15% observed once, and the top ten hold 10% to 15%. The material sequenced was peripheral blood. The receptors shown here come from an adult man with Graves' ophthalmopathy.

V usage is TRBV6-1 and J usage is TRBJ2-7; D remains unclear. This CDR3 is 15 amino acids long. V was cut by 1 base and J by 3 bases, with 13 bases left in between. Per the germline V gene, CDR1 is MNHNS and CDR2 is SASEGT. CDR3 loop: CASSEDAETFYEQYF. CDR3 bases: TGTGCCAGCAGTGAAGACGCAGAAACATTCTACGAGCAGTACTTC.

The sample holds a few counts of this clonotype. The genes are TRBV30 and TRBJ1-6, with unresolved D. CDR1 and CDR2 from the germline V gene are GTSNPN and SVGIG (reference sequence). This CDR3 spans 14 amino acids. Trimming removed 1 base from V and 14 bases from J, with 18 bases in between. The CDR3: CAWSGDTAIVSLHF. CDR3 DNA sequence: TGTGCCTGGAGTGGAGACACCGCCATAGTTTCCCTCCACTTT.

The table lists this clonotype with many counts. V and J are TRBV20-1 and TRBJ1-1; D gene ambiguous. V dropped 6 bases and J dropped 8 bases, with 16 bases sitting between them. The CDR3 contains 12 residues. Germline CDR1 DFQATT, CDR2 SNEGSKA (reference sequence). The CDR3 spells CSAPGLSSEAFF. The DNA for the CDR3 is TGCAGTGCCCCGGGCCTGTCCTCAGAAGCTTTCTTT.

This clonotype was counted many times. The V gene is TRBV20-1, the J gene TRBJ2-7; 10 bases align to TRBD1. Per the germline V gene, CDR1 is DFQATT and CDR2 is SNEGSKA (reference sequence). The CDR3 is 13 amino acids. Trimming took 5 bases from V and 5 from J; bases not matched to a gene: 6. The CDR3 DNA reads as TGCAGTGCTCAGGGACAGGGGAAGAACGAGCAGTACTTC. It translates to CSAQGQGKNEQYF.

The chain has TRBV27 and TRBJ1-2; 8 bases fit TRBD1. The CDR3 has 15 residues. V lost 3 bases, J lost 7 bases, and 10 bases stayed unmatched. From germline, CDR1 is MNHEY and CDR2 SMNVEV (reference sequence). The CDR3 sequence: CASSFWGQDPSGYTF. The CDR3 coding sequence is TGTGCCAGCAGTTTTTGGGGACAGGACCCCAGTGGCTACACCTTC.

The chain links TRBV5-5 to TRBJ2-5; D ambiguous. Deletions cut 3 bases from V and 5 bases from J, with 8 bases between. The CDR3 covers 12 residues. The germline V gene has CDR1 SGHKS and CDR2 YYEKEE (reference sequence). The chain's CDR3 is CASSYTAETQYF. The CDR3 region has the DNA TGTGCCAGCAGCTATACAGCGGAGACCCAGTACTTC.

V usage is TRBV6-1 and J usage is TRBJ2-7, with D perhaps matching TRBD2 (5 bases). Trimming removed 4 bases at V and 2 bases at J, with 12 bases between. CDR1 and CDR2 from the germline V gene are MNHNS and SASEGT. The length of the CDR3 is 14 residues. CDR3 sequence reads: CASSGFSVPYEQYF. CDR3 in DNA: TGTGCCAGCAGTGGTTTTAGCGTACCCTACGAGCAGTACTTC.